This T cell receptor (beta chain) was captured in a study of shared clonotypes between healthy human individuals. Study-level results: In having few donors, the study represented limited genetic and exposure-history diversity.

Turning to this clone: Its specificity is unknown.

The V end was cut by 9 bases, the J end by 4 bases, with 19 bases between. The CDR3 spans 14 residues. Sequencing was performed with immunoSEQ multiplex PCR; in TCRdb, only in-frame clones are kept and a portion is missing. The sample has millions of clones; 85% to 95% are singletons. This receptor was identified in a young man in good health. Source material: naive CD4+ T cells sorted from blood. Subset: CD45RA+ positively selected. V is TRBV5-3 and J is TRBJ1-2, with D hard to call. TRBV5-3 is given ORF status, its function remaining uncertain. Here the CDR3 reads CAKSDGPFGYGYTF. The CDR3 bases are TGTGCCAAGAGCGACGGCCCCTTTGGCTATGGCTACACCTTC.